The sequence of this T cell receptor (beta chain) was determined in a study of blood T cell repertoires in COVID-19. Study summary: Nucleic acid was either cDNA or gDNA, and it came from T cells, B-cell-depleted T cells, or PBMCs.

Method: immunoSEQ multiplex PCR; TCRdb's copy keeps in-frame clones and lacks some. The data contain about 230,000 clones, approximately 80% of them singletons. CDR3 length: 13 amino acids. Germline V gene data show CDR1 as MNHEY and CDR2 as SVGAGI. The V and J ends lost 7 bases and 3 bases respectively, with 13 bases between them. The sample was peripheral blood. The receptor was isolated from a man aged 40-50 years with acute or convalescent COVID-19. The chain links TRBV6-5 to TRBJ2-7, with no clear D. CDR3 coding DNA: TGTGCCAGCACGGTCGCCAGGTTCTACGAGCAGTACTTC. Its protein is CASTVARFYEQYF.